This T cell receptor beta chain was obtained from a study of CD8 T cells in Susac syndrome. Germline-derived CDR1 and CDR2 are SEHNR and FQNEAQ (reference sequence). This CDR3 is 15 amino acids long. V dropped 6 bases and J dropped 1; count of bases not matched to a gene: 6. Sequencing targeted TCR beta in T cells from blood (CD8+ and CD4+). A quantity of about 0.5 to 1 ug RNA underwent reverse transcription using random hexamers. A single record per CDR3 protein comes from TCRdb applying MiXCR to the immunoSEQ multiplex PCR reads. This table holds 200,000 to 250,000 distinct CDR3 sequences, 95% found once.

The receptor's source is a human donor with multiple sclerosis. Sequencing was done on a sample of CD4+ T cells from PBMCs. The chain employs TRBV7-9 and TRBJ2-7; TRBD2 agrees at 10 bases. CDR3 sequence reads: CASSYSGGRSYEQYV. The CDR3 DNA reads TGTGCCAGCAGTTATAGCGGGGGGCGTTCCTACGAGCAGTACGTC.